What follows are 9 T cell receptor beta chains derived from one specimen sequenced in a study of blood T cell repertoires in COVID-19. Sequencing used immunoSEQ multiplex PCR; TCRdb keeps in-frame clones, though not all of them. The repertoire consists of roughly 190,000 clones, with 83% occurring once and the leading ten covering less than 3.5%. The source material was peripheral blood. The receptors here all came from a man aged 50 or older with active or convalescent COVID-19.

The chain links TRBV7-3 to TRBJ1-1; D possibly corresponds to TRBD1 (5 bases). Trimming removed 1 base from V and 1 base from J, with 10 bases in between. Per the germline V gene, CDR1 is SGHTA and CDR2 is FQGTGA. This CDR3 is built from 15 residues. The CDR3 is CASSLKRGPNTEAFF. In DNA form, the CDR3 reads TGTGCCAGCAGCTTAAAAAGGGGCCCGAACACTGAAGCTTTCTTT. Together with reference TRBV7-3 and TRBJ1-1, the CDR3 gives the full variable domain: GAGVSQTPSNKVTEKGKYVELRCDPISGHTALYWYRQSLGQGPEFLIYFQGTGAADDSGLPNDRFFAVRPEGSVSTLKIQRTERGDSAVYLCASSLKRGPNTEAFFGQGTRLTVV.

As for this clone: The junction departs from the called germline gene at one end, perhaps through a read error. V usage is TRBV29-1 and J usage is TRBJ1-2; 7 nucleotides line up with TRBD1. Germline lookup yields CDR1 SQVTM and CDR2 ANQGSEA. The length of the CDR3 is 14 residues. CDR3 loop: CSVEDRARDYGYTF. The CDR3 DNA follows: TGCAGCGTAGAAGACAGGGCCAGGGACTATGGCTACACCTTC.

CDR3: CASSLDNGGYGYTF. CDR3 sequence (DNA): TGTGCCAGCAGCTTGGACAATGGTGGCTATGGCTACACCTTC. J is TRBJ1-2 and V is TRBV5-6; no clear D gene. The V gene lost 0 bases and the J gene lost 4 bases, with 10 bases spanning the gap. The germline CDR1 and CDR2 sequences are SGHDT and YYEEEE. The CDR3 is 14 amino acids.

J is TRBJ1-1 and V is TRBV6-2 or TRBV6-3; perhaps TRBD1 as D (5 bases). This CDR3 spans 14 amino acids. Trimming left V 2 bases short and J 4 bases short, with 11 bases between. Germline-derived CDR1 and CDR2 are MNHEY and SVGEGT. CDR3 nucleotide sequence: TGTGCCAGCAGTTACGCCCCGCAGGGCACTGAAGCTTTCTTT. Its translation: CASSYAPQGTEAFF.

The chain uses TRBV12-5 and TRBJ2-5; D remains ambiguous. Germline V gene data show CDR1 as LGHNT and CDR2 as FRNRAP. Deletions cut 5 bases from V and 4 bases from J, with 11 bases between. The CDR3 covers 13 residues. The CDR3 region has the DNA TGTGCTAGTGGTCCCCGAGGAACAGAGACCCAGTACTTC. Protein product: CASGPRGTETQYF. Variable domain in full (rest from reference TRBV12-5 and TRBJ2-5): DARVTQTPRHKVTEMGQEVTMRCQPILGHNTVFWYRQTMMQGLELLAYFRNRAPLDDSGMPKDRFSAEMPDATLATLKIQPSEPRDSAVYFCASGPRGTETQYFGPGTRLLVL.

This clone was seen a handful of times. This rearrangement joins TRBV30 to TRBJ1-4, with 8 nucleotides matching TRBD1. The V segment lost 5 bases and the J segment 5 bases; nucleotides outside the gene matches: 7. The CDR3 runs 14 residues. Per the germline V gene, CDR1 is GTSNPN and CDR2 is SVGIG (reference sequence). CDR3 bases: TGTGCCTGGGTTTCCGACAGGGGAAATGAAAAACTGTTTTTT. This gives the protein CAWVSDRGNEKLFF.

This chain uses TRBV14 with TRBJ1-6, with 7 bases matching TRBD1. CDR1 is SGHDN and CDR2 is FVKESK in the germline V gene. This CDR3 has 17 residues. After removal of 0 bases from V and 7 bases from J, the junction contained 9 bases not matched to a gene. This CDR3 is CASSQEQGYRRNSPLHF. CDR3 in DNA: TGTGCCAGCAGCCAAGAACAGGGGTATAGGAGAAATTCACCCCTCCACTTT.

V is TRBV19 and J is TRBJ1-1; a weak D match, TRBD1 (5 bases). This CDR3 is 13 amino acids long. Germline assignment: CDR1 LNHDA and CDR2 SQIVND (reference sequence). V was cut by 3 bases and J by 4 bases, with 9 bases left in between. CDR3 sequence (DNA): TGTGCCAGTAGTATCCTCGACAGCACTGAAGCTTTCTTT. Its protein product is CASSILDSTEAFF.

The chain joins TRBV5-1 to TRBJ1-5; a weak D match, TRBD1 (5 bases). This CDR3 comprises 16 residues. Trimming cost V 0 bases and J 4 bases, with 14 bases left between them. Germline V gene data show CDR1 as SGHRS and CDR2 as YFSETQ. In nucleotides, the CDR3 is TGCGCCAGCAGCTTGGCCGGGGGAAGAGGGAATCAGCCCCAGCATTTT. Protein product: CASSLAGGRGNQPQHF.